The 18 T cell receptor beta chains reported below all come from one sample, sequenced in a study of blood T cell repertoires in COVID-19. TCRdb keeps only in-frame clones here, not all; method: immunoSEQ multiplex PCR. The sample lists about 140,000 clones; 80% to 85% were seen once. The specimen was peripheral blood. The receptors shown here come from a human donor in a cohort sampled during active COVID-19.

This chain joins TRBV28 and TRBJ1-5; 8 bases match TRBD1. This CDR3 is 16 amino acids long. In germline, CDR1 is MDHEN, CDR2 SYDVKM. V was clipped by 3 bases and J by 10 bases; unmatched bases: 14. CDR3 sequence reads: CASSLRQGAPSRPQHF. DNA of the CDR3: TGTGCCAGCAGTTTGAGGCAGGGGGCCCCCTCGAGACCCCAGCATTTT.

The chain is built from TRBV11-2 and TRBJ1-1; 11 bases are a match to TRBD1. V trimming: 7 bases; J trimming: 4 bases; junction bases outside the gene matches: 8. Germline CDR1 reads SGHAT; CDR2 reads FQNNGV. The CDR3 has 15 residues. The CDR3 DNA sequence: TGTGCCAGCACCTGGACAGGGGGCGCGGGCACTGAAGCTTTCTTT. Protein sequence: CASTWTGGAGTEAFF.

The chain combines TRBV19 with TRBJ2-1; TRBD1 matches 11 bases. The CDR3 extends over 18 amino acids. V was clipped by 3 bases and J by 7 bases; unmatched bases: 14. Germline loops: CDR1 LNHDA, CDR2 SQIVND (reference sequence). This CDR3 reads CASSMGLFRDRGRNEQFF. In DNA form, the CDR3 reads TGTGCCAGTAGTATGGGTCTCTTCCGGGACAGGGGGAGGAATGAGCAGTTCTTC.

The gene calls are TRBV7-3 and TRBJ2-1; possibly TRBD1 for D (7 bases). In germline, CDR1 is SGHTA, CDR2 FQGTGA. This CDR3 is 15 amino acids long. Trimming removed 2 bases from V and 7 bases from J, with 15 bases in between. Here the CDR3 DNA reads TGTGCCAGCAGCTTAGCGGGGACAGCTTGGAATGAGCAGTTCTTC. It codes for CASSLAGTAWNEQFF.

This clone occurred a few times. The junction departs from germline at one end; a sequencing error may be responsible. This chain links TRBV3-1 (or the pseudogene TRBV3-2) with TRBJ1-5, with 8 bases that match TRBD1. In germline, CDR1 is LGHDT, CDR2 YNNKEL (reference sequence). The CDR3 extends over 15 amino acids. Here the CDR3 reads CASSQGGQGDHPQHF. CDR3 in DNA: TGTGCCAGCAGCCAGGGTGGACAGGGAGATCATCCCCAGCATTTT.

The chain uses TRBV7-2 and TRBJ2-7, with 8 nucleotides matching TRBD1. CDR3 length equals 15 residues. Trimming took 1 base from V and 4 from J; bases not matched to a gene: 6. CDR1 is SGHTA, CDR2 FQGNSA, per germline. The CDR3 sequence is CASSLGQGAKYEQYF. For the CDR3, the DNA is TGTGCCAGCAGCTTAGGGCAGGGGGCTAAGTACGAGCAGTACTTC.

The chain is built from TRBV12-3 or TRBV12-4 and TRBJ1-5; tentatively, D is TRBD1 (5 bases). The ends were cut back, 5 bases at V and 10 bases at J, with 12 bases in the middle. There are 12 residues in the CDR3. DNA for the CDR3: TGTGCCAGCAGTGAAACGGACACCCCCCAGCATTTT. Translation: CASSETDTPQHF.

The chain combines TRBV19 with TRBJ2-5, with 7 bases lining up with TRBD1. Germline V CDR1 and CDR2: LNHDA, SQIVND (reference sequence). The CDR3 is 16 residues long. Trimming took 6 bases from V and 5 from J; bases not matched to a gene: 15. CDR3 sequence reads: CASRSERTGLGETQYF. The DNA of the CDR3 is TGTGCCAGTAGGTCAGAACGGACAGGTCTGGGGGAGACCCAGTACTTC.

This clone has only a few counts. This chain uses TRBV28 with TRBJ1-5, with D unclear. Germline CDR1 is MDHEN and CDR2 is SYDVKM. The CDR3 is made up of 14 amino acids. The ends were cut back, 4 bases at V and 6 bases at J, with 13 bases in the middle. The CDR3 bases are TGTGCCAGCAGTTCCATGACTGGAGGTCAGCCCCAGCATTTT. Encoded protein: CASSSMTGGQPQHF.

CDR3 in amino acids: CASSYLSSGGVYEQYF. CDR3 in DNA: TGCGCCAGCAGCTATTTGTCTAGCGGGGGGGTCTACGAGCAGTACTTC. The rearrangement uses TRBV4-1 and TRBJ2-7; TRBD2 matches at 12 bases. V was pared by 5 bases and J by 3 bases, with 8 bases of the junction left unmatched. The CDR3 is made up of 16 amino acids. Per germline, CDR1 MGHRA and CDR2 YSYEKL.

J is TRBJ2-5 and V is TRBV6-5; the match to TRBD2 covers 10 bases. The ends lost 7 bases at V and 4 bases at J; junction bases unmatched: 6. CDR3 size: 14 residues. In germline, CDR1 is MNHEY, CDR2 SVGAGI. The CDR3 DNA sequence: TGTGCCAGCAAGGTAGCGGGGGGTGGAGAGACCCAGTACTTC. Its protein is CASKVAGGGETQYF.

The chain has TRBV20-1 and TRBJ1-2; 7 bases are a match to TRBD1. Germline CDR1 DFQATT, CDR2 SNEGSKA (reference sequence). The CDR3 totals 11 residues. Losses at the gene ends were 3 bases for V and 8 bases for J; bases not matched to a gene: 3. The CDR3 spells CSASTGAGYTF. Here the CDR3 DNA reads TGCAGTGCTAGTACAGGGGCCGGCTACACCTTC.

The J gene is TRBJ1-2, the V gene TRBV5-1; D might be TRBD1 (5 bases). From germline, CDR1 is SGHRS and CDR2 YFSETQ. The V and J ends lost 4 bases and 7 bases respectively, with 14 bases between them. This CDR3 region has 13 residues. CDR3 loop: CASSQSGMGGYTF. The CDR3 DNA sequence: TGCGCCAGCAGCCAATCAGGGATGGGTGGCTACACCTTC. The variable domain in full, completed from reference TRBV5-1 and TRBJ1-2, reads KAGVTQTPRYLIKTRGQQVTLSCSPISGHRSVSWYQQTPGQGLQFLFEYFSETQRNKGNFPGRFSGRQFSNSRSEMNVSTLELGDSALYLCASSQSGMGGYTFGSGTRLTVV.

The rearrangement links TRBV5-1 to TRBJ2-1; perhaps TRBD1 as D (6 bases). The CDR3 spans 16 residues. The V end lost 0 bases, the J end lost 3 bases, and 13 bases lay between the germline ends. Germline assignment: CDR1 SGHRS and CDR2 YFSETQ. The CDR3, as DNA: TGCGCCAGCAGCTTGGAGTCAGGGGCTTACTACAATGAGCAGTTCTTC. It encodes CASSLESGAYYNEQFF.

The chain recombines TRBV19 with TRBJ1-5; no clear D gene. This CDR3 comprises 15 residues. Looked up from germline, CDR1 is LNHDA and CDR2 is SQIVND (reference sequence). Trimming left V 4 bases short and J 3 bases short, with 13 bases between. CDR3 in DNA: TGTGCCAGTAGTACCTCAGCGGTACTCAATCAGCCCCAGCATTTT. Translated, it gives CASSTSAVLNQPQHF.

The chain combines TRBV15 with TRBJ2-5; 11 nucleotides agree with TRBD2. CDR1 LNHNV and CDR2 YYDKDF come from the germline V gene (reference sequence). V was clipped by 0 bases and J by 9 bases; unmatched bases: 3. The CDR3 has 14 amino acids. This CDR3 reads CATSRDLAGGPQYF. CDR3 in DNA: TGTGCCACCAGCAGAGATCTAGCGGGGGGCCCCCAGTACTTC. The full variable domain, in which reference TRBV15 and TRBJ2-5 provide the parts outside the CDR3, is DAMVIQNPRYQVTQFGKPVTLSCSQTLNHNVMYWYQQKSSQAPKLLFHYYDKDFNNEADTPDNFQSRRPNTSFCFLDIRSPGLGDTAMYLCATSRDLAGGPQYFGPGTRLLVL.

This sequence joins TRBV5-1 and TRBJ2-2, with 8 bases identical to TRBD2. J was trimmed by 1 base and V by 0 bases; bases with no gene match: 2. The CDR3 consists of 16 residues. The germline CDR1 and CDR2 sequences are SGHRS and YFSETQ. This CDR3 is CASSLVLAGNTGELFF. In DNA, the CDR3 is TGCGCCAGCAGCTTGGTTCTAGCGGGGAACACCGGGGAGCTGTTTTTT.

V gene TRBV28 combines with J gene TRBJ2-3; TRBD1 agrees at 8 bases. The CDR3 covers 15 residues. Losses at the gene ends were 2 bases for V and 1 base for J; bases not matched to a gene: 2. The germline gives CDR1 MDHEN, CDR2 SYDVKM. The CDR3 sequence is CASSLVGQGTDTQYF. The CDR3 DNA follows: TGTGCCAGCAGTTTAGTGGGACAGGGCACAGATACGCAGTATTTT.